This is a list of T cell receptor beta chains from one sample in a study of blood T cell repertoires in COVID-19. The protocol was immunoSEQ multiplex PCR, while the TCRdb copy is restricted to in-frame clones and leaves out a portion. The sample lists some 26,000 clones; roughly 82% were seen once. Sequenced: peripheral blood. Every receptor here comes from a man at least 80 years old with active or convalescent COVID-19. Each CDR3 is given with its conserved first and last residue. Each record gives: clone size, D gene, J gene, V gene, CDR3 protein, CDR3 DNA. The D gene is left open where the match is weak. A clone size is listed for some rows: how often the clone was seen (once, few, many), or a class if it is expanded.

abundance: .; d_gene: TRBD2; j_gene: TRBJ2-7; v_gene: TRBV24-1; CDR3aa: CATNETSGSYEQYF; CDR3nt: TGTGCCACCAATGAAACTAGCGGGAGTTACGAGCAGTACTTC
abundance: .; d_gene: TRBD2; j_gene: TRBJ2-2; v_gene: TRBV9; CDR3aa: CASSVESSGITGELFF; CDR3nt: TGTGCCAGCAGCGTAGAATCTAGCGGGATCACCGGGGAGCTGTTTTTT
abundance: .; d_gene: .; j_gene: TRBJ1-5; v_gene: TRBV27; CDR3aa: CASSFNGLRRDQPQHF; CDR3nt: TGTGCCAGCAGTTTTAATGGCTTACGGAGGGATCAGCCCCAGCATTTT
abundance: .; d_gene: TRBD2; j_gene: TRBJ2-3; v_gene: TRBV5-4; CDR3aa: CASSFAGVEDTQYF; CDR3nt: TGTGCCAGCAGCTTTGCGGGGGTGGAGGATACGCAGTATTTT
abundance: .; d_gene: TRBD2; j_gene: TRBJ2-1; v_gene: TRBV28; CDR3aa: CASSILAGVSYNEQFF; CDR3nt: TGTGCCAGCAGTATACTAGCGGGAGTGTCCTACAATGAGCAGTTCTTC
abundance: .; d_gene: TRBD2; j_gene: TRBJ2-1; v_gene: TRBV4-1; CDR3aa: CASSRVLAGVPNEQFF; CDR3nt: TGCGCCAGCAGCCGAGTACTAGCGGGAGTTCCCAATGAGCAGTTCTTC
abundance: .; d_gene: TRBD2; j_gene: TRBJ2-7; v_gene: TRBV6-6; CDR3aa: CASRGSGTSYEQYF; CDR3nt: TGTGCCAGCAGAGGTAGCGGGACCTCCTACGAGCAGTACTTC
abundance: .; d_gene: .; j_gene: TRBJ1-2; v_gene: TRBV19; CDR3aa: CASSIFQERHGYTF; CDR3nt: TGTGCCAGTAGTATTTTTCAGGAGCGGCATGGCTACACCTTC
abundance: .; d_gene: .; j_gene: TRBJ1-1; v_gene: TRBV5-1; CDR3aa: CASSLDSITEAFF; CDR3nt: TGCGCCAGCAGCCTGGATAGCATCACTGAAGCTTTCTTT
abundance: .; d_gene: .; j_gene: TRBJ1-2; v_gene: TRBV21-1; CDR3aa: CASKAYYPRGGRYGYTF; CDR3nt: TGTGCCAGCAAAGCTTATTACCCCCGGGGGGGGAGGTATGGCTACACCTTC
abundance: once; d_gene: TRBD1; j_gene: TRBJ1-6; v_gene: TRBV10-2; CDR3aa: CATGQGEGSPLHF; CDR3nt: TGCGCCACCGGACAGGGGGAAGGTTCACCCCTCCACTTT
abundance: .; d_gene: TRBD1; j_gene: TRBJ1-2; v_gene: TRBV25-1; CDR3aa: CASSNRGPEGGYTF; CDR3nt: TGTGCCAGCAGTAACAGGGGCCCCGAGGGTGGCTACACCTTC
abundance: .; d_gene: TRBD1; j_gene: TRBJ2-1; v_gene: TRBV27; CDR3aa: CASSLRLRVGGNAGSYNEQFF; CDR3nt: TGTGCCAGCAGTTTGAGGCTCAGAGTAGGGGGCAACGCTGGCTCCTACAATGAGCAGTTCTTC
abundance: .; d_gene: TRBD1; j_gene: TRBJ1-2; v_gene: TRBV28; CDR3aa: CASSSGQGRSVASGYTF; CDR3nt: TGTGCCAGCAGCTCCGGACAGGGGAGGTCGGTAGCGAGTGGCTACACCTTC
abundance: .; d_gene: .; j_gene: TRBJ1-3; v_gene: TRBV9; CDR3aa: CASSVDPLNTIYF; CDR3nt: TGTGCCAGCAGCGTAGATCCCCTAAACACCATATATTTT
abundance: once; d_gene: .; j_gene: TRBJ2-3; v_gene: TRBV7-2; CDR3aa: CASSFRNQDPSTDTQYF; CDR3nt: TGTGCCAGCAGCTTTAGAAACCAAGATCCTAGCACAGATACGCAGTATTTT
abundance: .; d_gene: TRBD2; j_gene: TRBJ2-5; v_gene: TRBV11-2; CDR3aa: CASSLVREGKTQYF; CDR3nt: TGTGCCAGCAGCTTAGTTAGGGAGGGAAAGACCCAGTACTTC
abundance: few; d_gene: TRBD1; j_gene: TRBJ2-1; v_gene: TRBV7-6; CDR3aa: CASSGPGQGNNEQFF; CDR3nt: TGTGCCAGCAGCGGACCAGGACAGGGAAACAATGAGCAGTTCTTC
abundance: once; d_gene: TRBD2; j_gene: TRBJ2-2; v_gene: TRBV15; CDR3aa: CATSTERGVTGELFF; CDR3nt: TGTGCCACCAGCACCGAGCGGGGGGTCACCGGGGAGCTGTTTTTT
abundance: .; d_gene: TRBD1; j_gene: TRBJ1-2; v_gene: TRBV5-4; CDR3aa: CASSAPGDRGPYGYTF; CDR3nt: TGTGCCAGCAGCGCCCCCGGGGACAGGGGACCCTATGGCTACACCTTC
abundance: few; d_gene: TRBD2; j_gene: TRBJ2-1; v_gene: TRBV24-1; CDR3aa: CATSATGLSGTPNEQFF; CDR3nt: TGTGCCACCAGTGCCACGGGACTTAGCGGGACCCCCAATGAGCAGTTCTTC
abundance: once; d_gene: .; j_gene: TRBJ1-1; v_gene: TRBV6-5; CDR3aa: CASSKGFGTEAFF; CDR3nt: TGTGCCAGCAGCAAGGGGTTTGGGACTGAAGCTTTCTTT
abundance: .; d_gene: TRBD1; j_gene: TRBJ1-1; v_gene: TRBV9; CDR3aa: CASSATGTGDTEAFF; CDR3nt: TGTGCCAGCAGCGCTACCGGGACAGGGGACACTGAAGCTTTCTTT
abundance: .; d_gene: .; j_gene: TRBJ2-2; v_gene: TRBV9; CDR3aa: CASQGRNTGELFF; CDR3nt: TGTGCCAGCCAGGGGAGAAACACCGGGGAGCTGTTTTTT
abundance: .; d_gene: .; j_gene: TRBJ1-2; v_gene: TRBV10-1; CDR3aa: CASSAGSNYGYTF; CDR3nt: TGCGCCAGCAGTGCTGGGAGCAACTATGGCTACACCTTC
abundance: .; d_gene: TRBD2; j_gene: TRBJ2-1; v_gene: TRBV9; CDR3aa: CASSPDPLGAGGSNEQFF; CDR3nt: TGTGCCAGCAGCCCAGACCCCTTAGGAGCGGGGGGGTCGAATGAGCAGTTCTTC
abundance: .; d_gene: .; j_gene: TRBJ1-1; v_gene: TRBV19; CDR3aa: CASSAQGLWTEAFF; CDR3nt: TGTGCCAGTAGTGCACAGGGTCTGTGGACTGAAGCTTTCTTT
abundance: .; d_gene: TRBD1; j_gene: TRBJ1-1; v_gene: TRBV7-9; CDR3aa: CASSFNPGQRTEAFF; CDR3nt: TGTGCCAGCAGCTTTAACCCGGGACAGAGGACTGAAGCTTTCTTT
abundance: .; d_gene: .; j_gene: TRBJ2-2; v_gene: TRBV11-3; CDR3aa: CASSGTGELFF; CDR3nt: TGTGCCAGCAGCGGGACAGGGGAGCTGTTTTTT
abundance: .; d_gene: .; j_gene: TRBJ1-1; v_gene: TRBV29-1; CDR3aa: CSVEGGYGGEAFF; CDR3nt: TGCAGCGTTGAGGGGGGGTACGGTGGTGAAGCTTTCTTT
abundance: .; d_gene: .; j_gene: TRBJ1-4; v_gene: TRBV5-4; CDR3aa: CASSLGQGGNEKLFF; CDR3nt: TGTGCCAGCAGCCTGGGCCAGGGAGGTAATGAAAAACTGTTTTTT
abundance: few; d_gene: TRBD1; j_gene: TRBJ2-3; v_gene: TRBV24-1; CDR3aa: CATSDRGQGAGDTQYF; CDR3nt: TGTGCCACCAGTGACCGAGGACAGGGGGCGGGAGATACGCAGTATTTT
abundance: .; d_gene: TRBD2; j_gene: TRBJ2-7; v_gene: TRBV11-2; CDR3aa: CASSLTSGGPYEQYF; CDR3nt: TGTGCCAGCAGCCTCACTAGCGGGGGCCCCTACGAGCAGTACTTC